Following are 14 T cell receptor beta chains from one sample sequenced in a study of T cells in Graves' hyperthyroidism and ophthalmopathy. Amplified TCR beta CDR3 regions derived from RNA transcripts. Using the HTBI primer set, a first-round RT-PCR was run on the TCR CDR3. Using its own MiXCR run on the multiplex PCR reads, TCRdb lists one record per CDR3 protein. The sample holds fewer than 550,000 distinct CDR3 sequences, roughly a quarter seen once. Sequencing was performed on blood. These receptors all come from a woman aged 25 to 45 with Graves' ophthalmopathy.

This clonotype was observed a few times. The CDR3: CASSLGSGVQYEQYF. The DNA for the CDR3 is TGTGCCAGCAGTTTAGGTAGCGGGGTGCAGTACGAGCAGTACTTC. V and J are TRBV12-3 or TRBV12-4 and TRBJ2-7, with 8 bases identical to TRBD2. The CDR3 covers 15 residues. V shed 1 base and J 4 bases; nucleotides not matched to a gene: 6.

This clonotype occurred many times. The gene calls are TRBV5-1 and TRBJ1-1; D uncertain. With 8 bases removed from V and 5 bases from J, the gap between germline ends came to 19 bases. This CDR3 spans 14 amino acids. CDR1 is SGHRS, CDR2 YFSETQ, per germline. The CDR3 reads CASSEASRITEAFF. CDR3 nucleotides: TGCGCCAGTAGTGAGGCTTCGCGAATTACTGAAGCTTTCTTT.

This chain uses TRBV24-1 with TRBJ2-2; D unclear. Trimming left V 3 bases short and J 5 bases short, with 6 bases between. The germline CDR1 and CDR2 sequences are KGHDR and SFDVKD. The length of the CDR3 is 13 residues. Here the CDR3 reads CATSDVLTGELFF. The CDR3 DNA is TGTGCCACCAGTGATGTGTTAACCGGGGAGCTGTTTTTT.

Turning to this clonotype: The CDR3 does not end in the conserved phenylalanine or tryptophan, so this is likely a read error. This chain connects TRBV3-1 to TRBJ1-1; 9 bases are a match to TRBD1. V shed 4 bases, J shed 7 bases, and the junction held 4 bases outside the gene matches. Germline CDR1 is LGHDT and CDR2 is YNNKEL (reference sequence). This CDR3 is 13 amino acids long. CDR3 amino acids: CASSRRGQGEAFL. The CDR3 DNA reads as TGTGCCAGCAGCCGGCGGGGACAGGGTGAAGCTTTCCTT.

This clonotype was seen a few times. The V call is TRBV9, the J call TRBJ1-2; 8 bases map to TRBD1. J lost 4 bases, V lost 2 bases, and 10 bases had no gene match. Per the germline V gene, CDR1 is SGDLS and CDR2 is YYNGEE. The CDR3 is made up of 16 amino acids. The CDR3 here is CASSVSSGGVGYGYTF. Here the CDR3 DNA reads TGTGCCAGCAGCGTCTCCTCAGGGGGCGTCGGCTATGGCTACACCTTC.

This chain links TRBV27 with TRBJ2-2; 7 nucleotides match TRBD2. V shed 8 bases, J shed 1 base, and the junction held 7 bases outside the gene matches. Germline V gene data show CDR1 as MNHEY and CDR2 as SMNVEV (reference sequence). CDR3 size: 15 residues. In DNA form, the CDR3 reads TGTGCCAGCCGAGGACTAGTCTTGAACACCGGGGAGCTGTTTTTT. Its protein is CASRGLVLNTGELFF.

The chain recombines TRBV6-5 with TRBJ2-2; 7 bases map to TRBD1. Looked up from germline, CDR1 is MNHEY and CDR2 is SVGAGI. After removal of 4 bases from V and 5 bases from J, the junction contained 10 bases not matched to a gene. The CDR3 is 16 amino acids. As DNA, the CDR3 is TGTGCCAGCAGTTCGCCGGGACAGCCATTTACCGGGGAGCTGTTTTTT. This sequence encodes CASSSPGQPFTGELFF.

The sample holds a few counts of this clonotype. Here the CDR3 DNA reads TGCAGTGCTAGATACGGGGGGTACTCCTACGAGCAGTACTTC. Its translation: CSARYGGYSYEQYF. The genes are TRBV20-1 and TRBJ2-7, with 7 nucleotides matching TRBD2. V lost 2 bases, J lost 0 bases, and 4 bases stayed unmatched. This CDR3 comprises 14 residues. Germline CDR1 and CDR2: DFQATT and SNEGSKA (reference sequence).

This clonotype was observed many times. The J gene is TRBJ1-2, the V gene TRBV27, with D possibly matching TRBD1 (5 bases). V was shortened by 4 bases and J by 7 bases, with 19 bases between the two germline ends. Germline CDR1 is MNHEY and CDR2 is SMNVEV (reference sequence). The CDR3 runs to 15 residues. CDR3 nucleotides: TGTGCCAGCAGTTATCTCGAGACAGCCCACCTTGGCTACACCTTC. Translation gives CASSYLETAHLGYTF.

As for this clonotype: The junction and the germline gene differ at one end; a read error may be behind it. The chain carries TRBV7-2 and TRBJ2-7; D is perhaps TRBD1 or TRBD2 (5 bases each). This CDR3 has 16 residues. The germline gives CDR1 SGHTA, CDR2 FQGNSA. CDR3 nucleotides: TGCGCCAGCAGCTTAGCCCCCCGGGACCTCACCTACGAGCAGTACTTC. It encodes CASSLAPRDLTYEQYF. The full variable domain, rest sourced from reference TRBV7-2 and TRBJ2-7, is GAGVSQSPSNKVTEKGKDVELRCDPISGHTALYWYRQSLGQGLEFLIYFQGNSAPDKSGLPSDRFSAERTGGSVSTLTIQRTQQEDSAVYLCASSLAPRDLTYEQYFGPGTRLTVT.

This clonotype was observed a handful of times. The chain employs TRBV28 and TRBJ1-6; maybe TRBD1 (5 bases). The CDR3 has 15 amino acids. Trimming cost V 6 bases and J 3 bases, with 12 bases left between them. The germline CDR1 and CDR2 sequences are MDHEN and SYDVKM. Here the CDR3 reads CASSLGEIYNSPLHF. CDR3 sequence (DNA): TGTGCCAGCAGCTTGGGGGAAATCTATAATTCACCCCTCCACTTT.

In its sample, this clonotype was seen a few times. The chain links TRBV27 to TRBJ2-2; 14 bases map to TRBD2. The length of the CDR3 is 17 residues. Losses at the gene ends were 6 bases for V and 6 bases for J; bases not matched to a gene: 9. Germline V gene lookup returns CDR1 MNHEY and CDR2 SMNVEV (reference sequence). The CDR3 DNA is TGTGCCAGCAGCCAGACTAGCGGGGGGGCCTTTCCCGGGGAGCTGTTTTTT. Its translation: CASSQTSGGAFPGELFF.

The rearrangement uses TRBV12-3 or TRBV12-4 and TRBJ1-1, with TRBD1 as a possible D gene (5 bases). The germline V and J ends were trimmed by 0 bases and 0 bases, with 8 bases remaining between them. The CDR3 length is 15 residues. The DNA of the CDR3 is TGTGCCAGCAGTTTAGCGACAGCTATGAACACTGAAGCTTTCTTT. Amino acid sequence: CASSLATAMNTEAFF.

The chain joins TRBV30 to TRBJ1-5, with a tentative D call TRBD1 (5 bases). Per the germline V gene, CDR1 is GTSNPN and CDR2 is SVGIG (reference sequence). V was trimmed by 2 bases and J by 3 bases, leaving 8 bases between them. The CDR3 spans 13 residues. Written as DNA, the CDR3 is TGTGCCTGGAGTAAACAGGACAATCAGCCCCAGCATTTT. This gives the protein CAWSKQDNQPQHF.